This TCR beta chain stems from a study of T cells in Graves' hyperthyroidism and ophthalmopathy. Amplified TCR beta CDR3 regions came from RNA transcripts. The primer set for the first-round RT-PCR of the TCR CDR3 was HTBI. TCRdb passed the multiplex PCR reads through MiXCR, listing each CDR3 protein once. The sample carries around 500,000 distinct CDR3 sequences, about 14% recorded once. The CDR3 sequence is 15 residues long. The germline V and J ends were trimmed by 5 bases and 4 bases, with 17 bases remaining between them. Germline V CDR1 and CDR2: SNHLY, FYNNEI. This rearrangement joins TRBV2 to TRBJ1-2, with D possibly matching TRBD1 (5 bases). Specimen: blood. The receptor comes from a woman between 35 and 50 years old with Graves' hyperthyroidism. The CDR3 coding sequence is TGTGCCAGCAGTAATAGAGGGGCCAAGTCCTATGGCTACACCTTC. Translation gives CASSNRGAKSYGYTF.